Listed below are T cell receptor beta chains from one sample, sequenced in a study of circulating and synovial CD4+ cells in juvenile arthritis. Repertoires were generated with immunoSEQ multiplex PCR, while TCRdb's copy carries only in-frame clones and drops some. Here the sample spans 30,000 to 40,000 clones, 85% to 95% being singletons. The specimen was CD4+ T cells from blood. Receptor source: a human donor with juvenile idiopathic arthritis. The CDR3 runs from the conserved cysteine through the conserved F or W. Fields, in order: J gene, clone size, V gene, D gene, CDR3 DNA, CDR3 protein. A D gene is named only where the DNA matches it firmly. Size is omitted from some rows. Given values are once, few, many or a class for expanded clones.

>TRBJ2-5|NA|TRBV18|TRBD1
TGTGCCAGCTCACCTCCAAAACAGGGGCGGTGGGAGACCCAGTACTTC
CASSPPKQGRWETQYF
>TRBJ1-1|NA|TRBV6-5|NA
TGTGCCAGCAGTTACTCGCGGGAAAGGTCTGAAGCTTTCTTT
CASSYSRERSEAFF
>TRBJ2-1|NA|TRBV7-3|NA
TGTGCCAGCAGCTTACAAGGGGGAGCTGCACGGACTGAGCAGTTCTTC
CASSLQGGAARTEQFF
>TRBJ2-5|NA|TRBV5-4|TRBD2
TGTGCCAGCAGCTTACAGGGACTAGCGGTGGGGAGGGAGACCCAGTACTTC
CASSLQGLAVGRETQYF
>TRBJ1-5|once|TRBV7-2|NA
TGTGCCAGCAGCCTGGACATTTCGCCCCAGCATTTT
CASSLDISPQHF
>TRBJ1-1|NA|TRBV10-3|NA
TGTGCCATCAGTGAGGCAGGGAGGGACACTGAAGCTTTCTTT
CAISEAGRDTEAFF
>TRBJ2-7|NA|TRBV6-1|TRBD1
TGTGCCAGCAGTCTGGACAGGGGGTCCTACGAGCAGTACTTC
CASSLDRGSYEQYF
>TRBJ1-5|NA|TRBV5-5|NA
TGTGCCAGCAGCCTGCAGGGACACACTAGCAATCAGCCCCAGCATTTT
CASSLQGHTSNQPQHF
>TRBJ1-4|NA|TRBV29-1|NA
TGCAGCGCCACCCGAGGGGGATCTCTTGAAAAACTGTTTTTT
CSATRGGSLEKLFF
>TRBJ2-3|NA|TRBV18|TRBD2
TGTGCCAGCTCACCGCGACTAGCGGGGGCCGATAGCACAGATACGCAGTATTTT
CASSPRLAGADSTDTQYF
>TRBJ2-5|NA|TRBV10-3|TRBD2
TGTGCCATCAGAGTTAGCGGGTATGAAGAGACCCAGTACTTC
CAIRVSGYEETQYF
>TRBJ2-7|NA|TRBV19|NA
TGTGCCAGTAGTATAGACTACTCCTACGAGCAGTACTTC
CASSIDYSYEQYF
>TRBJ1-5|NA|TRBV10-3|NA
TGTGCCATCGCAGCCCCGAACAGGGATGGGGTTAATCAGCCCCAGCATTTT
CAIAAPNRDGVNQPQHF
>TRBJ1-5|NA|TRBV28|NA
TGTGCCAGCAGCCCGGTGGCAGGGGGCAATCAGCCCCAGCATTTT
CASSPVAGGNQPQHF
>TRBJ2-2|NA|TRBV7-6|TRBD2
TGTGCCAGCAGCCCGAGTCCCCGCGGGGGGGGAAGCACCGGGGAGCTGTTTTTT
CASSPSPRGGGSTGELFF
>TRBJ1-1|NA|TRBV18|NA
TGTGCCAGCTCACCAAATCGGGGCACTGAAGCTTTCTTT
CASSPNRGTEAFF
>TRBJ1-1|NA|TRBV5-8|NA
TGTGCCAGCAGCTTCCATGGGGGGAGGAGCACTGAAGCTTTCTTT
CASSFHGGRSTEAFF
>TRBJ2-5|once|TRBV5-4|TRBD2
TGTGCCAGCAGCCCACCGGGACTAGCGGCCCCGCCTCCAGAGACCCAGTACTTC
CASSPPGLAAPPPETQYF
>TRBJ2-6|NA|TRBV6-6|NA
TGTGCCAGCAGTCGACAGTTCATCTCTGGGGCCAACGTCCTGACTTTC
CASSRQFISGANVLTF
>TRBJ1-2|NA|TRBV18|TRBD1
TGTGCCAGCTCACCAGGGACAGCTAACTATGGCTACACCTTC
CASSPGTANYGYTF
>TRBJ2-3|NA|TRBV27|NA
TGTGCCAGCAGTTTATCGGCGGCTACAGATACGCAGTATTTT
CASSLSAATDTQYF
>TRBJ1-5|NA|TRBV11-2|TRBD1
TGTGCCAGCAGCTTGGACAGGGCATATAGCAATCAGCCCCAGCATTTT
CASSLDRAYSNQPQHF
>TRBJ2-3|NA|TRBV11-2|NA
TGTGCCAGCAGCTCCGCGGCGTTCACAGATACGCAGTATTTT
CASSSAAFTDTQYF
>TRBJ1-2|NA|TRBV27|TRBD1
TGTGCCACCGGACAGGGGTATGGCTACACCTTC
CATGQGYGYTF
>TRBJ2-3|NA|TRBV11-1|NA
TGTGCCAGCAGCTCCTTTAGCACAGATACGCAGTATTTT
CASSSFSTDTQYF
>TRBJ2-2|NA|TRBV29-1|TRBD2
TGCAGCGGCCTGGGGGGGACGTCGAAAAACACCGGGGAGCTGTTTTTT
CSGLGGTSKNTGELFF
>TRBJ2-5|NA|TRBV13|TRBD2
TGTGCCAGCAGCCCCATAGCGGGGGGTGGAGAGACCCAGTACTTC
CASSPIAGGGETQYF
>TRBJ2-1|once|TRBV20-1|NA
TGCAGTGCTAGAGAGAGCCCCGAGCAGTTCTTC
CSARESPEQFF
>TRBJ2-3|NA|TRBV7-9|TRBD1
TGTGCCAGCAGCTTAGGGACAGGGGCTCCAGATACGCAGTATTTT
CASSLGTGAPDTQYF
>TRBJ2-2|NA|TRBV5-1|NA
TGCGCCAGCAGCCCTACGACAGTGAACACCGGGGAGCTGTTTTTT
CASSPTTVNTGELFF
>TRBJ1-5|NA|TRBV15|TRBD1
TGTGCCACCAGCAGAGTTGGACAGGGACAGCCCCAGCATTTT
CATSRVGQGQPQHF
>TRBJ2-1|NA|TRBV14|NA
TGTGCCAGCAGCCCCGGGACATTTTACAATGAGCAGTTCTTC
CASSPGTFYNEQFF
>TRBJ2-1|NA|TRBV6-6|TRBD2
TGTGCCAGCAGTTTTTCTAGCGGGGGCTTTAATGAGCAGTTCTTC
CASSFSSGGFNEQFF
>TRBJ2-5|once|TRBV7-3|TRBD2
TGTGCCAGCAGCGCGGGACTAGCGGGGGGTCAAGAGACCCAGTACTTC
CASSAGLAGGQETQYF
>TRBJ1-2|NA|TRBV6-4|TRBD1
TGTGCCAGCAGGCCCCTTGGACAGGGGGATGACTATGGCTACACCTTC
CASRPLGQGDDYGYTF
>TRBJ1-6|NA|TRBV7-6|NA
TGTGCCAGCAGCTTATCAGAATATAATTCCCCCCTCCACTTT
CASSLSEYNSPLHF
>TRBJ1-1|NA|TRBV7-2|TRBD1
TGTGCCAGCACCCGGACAGGTCTGAACACTGAAGCTTTCTTT
CASTRTGLNTEAFF
>TRBJ1-5|NA|TRBV18|NA
TGTGCCAGCTCACCAGTGGCGGGAACCAATCAGCCCCAGCATTTT
CASSPVAGTNQPQHF
>TRBJ1-1|NA|TRBV30|NA
TGTGCCTGGAAGGCCCCCACATGGGTGCGGAGCACTGAAGCTTTCTTT
CAWKAPTWVRSTEAFF
>TRBJ2-7|NA|TRBV5-6|NA
TGTGCCAGCAGCTTGTATCTCTACGAGCAGTACTTC
CASSLYLYEQYF
>TRBJ2-1|NA|TRBV11-3|TRBD1
TGTGCCAGCAGCTCCGGGACAGGGAACGGGGGTCTTTACAATGAGCAGTTCTTC
CASSSGTGNGGLYNEQFF
>TRBJ1-1|NA|TRBV5-4|NA
TGTGCCAGCAGCTCCACAGGACAGAGTGAAGCTTTCTTT
CASSSTGQSEAFF